This TCR beta chain came from a study of CD8 T cells in ankylosing spondylitis. Whole-study results and caveats: For ankylosing spondylitis blood, a TCR beta motif of about 8 highly homologous variants appeared characteristic.

TCRdb itself ran the 5' RACE reads through MiXCR, one entry per CDR3 protein. The sample lists hundreds of thousands of distinct CDR3 sequences; roughly 25% were seen once. As regards this clonotype: Its antigen is still unknown.

The V segment lost 6 bases and the J segment 2 bases; nucleotides outside the gene matches: 9. There are 16 residues in the CDR3. This receptor was identified in a male donor with ankylosing spondylitis. The rearrangement links TRBV12-3 or TRBV12-4 to TRBJ2-2; 7 bases line up with TRBD2. Sequenced input: blood, either unsorted or a sorted T cell fraction (not recorded which). DNA for the CDR3: TGTGCCAGCAGAGGACGGACTAGAGATAACACCGGGGAGCTGTTTTTT. Protein sequence: CASRGRTRDNTGELFF.